One sample yielded the 8 T cell receptor beta chains listed below, sequenced in a study of identical twins. MiXCR, applied by TCRdb to the 5' RACE reads, yields one record per CDR3 protein. The data hold roughly 250,000 distinct CDR3 sequences, with around an eighth observed a single time. Sample: memory (CD45RO+) T cells sorted from blood. The receptors originated from a woman aged 18-29 years in good health.

This clonotype appeared a few times. The chain employs TRBV30 and TRBJ1-4, with a weak D call TRBD1 (6 bases). This CDR3 spans 16 amino acids. V shed 3 bases and J shed 4 bases, with 18 bases lying between them. The V gene's germline CDR1 is GTSNPN and CDR2 SVGIG (reference sequence). This CDR3 is CAWRRMQGFDNEKLFF. For the CDR3, the DNA is TGTGCCTGGAGAAGGATGCAGGGGTTTGATAATGAAAAACTGTTTTTT.

This clonotype has a count of ten or more. J is TRBJ1-2 and V is TRBV5-1; D remains ambiguous. The CDR3 length is 12 residues. Trimming pared 4 bases from V and 3 bases from J, leaving 7 bases between. CDR1 SGHRS and CDR2 YFSETQ come from the germline V gene. The CDR3 is CASSGEDYGYTF. The DNA of the CDR3 is TGCGCCAGCAGCGGCGAGGACTATGGCTACACCTTC.

The chain links TRBV7-3 to TRBJ2-3; no firm D call. The germline gives CDR1 SGHTA, CDR2 FQGTGA. The CDR3 totals 14 residues. Trimming removed 1 base from V and 2 bases from J, with 7 bases in between. The CDR3, as DNA: TGTGCCAGCAGCTTAATTGGGGACACAGATACGCAGTATTTT. This encodes CASSLIGDTDTQYF. The variable domain in full, with the rest retrieved from reference TRBV7-3 and TRBJ2-3, is GAGVSQTPSNKVTEKGKYVELRCDPISGHTALYWYRQSLGQGPEFLIYFQGTGAADDSGLPNDRFFAVRPEGSVSTLKIQRTERGDSAVYLCASSLIGDTDTQYFGPGTRLTVL.

This clonotype has a count of ten or more. The gene calls are TRBV5-1 and TRBJ1-1; no definite D call. The CDR3 sequence is 14 residues long. V lost 6 bases, J lost 3 bases, and 15 bases lay in between. Germline loops: CDR1 SGHRS, CDR2 YFSETQ. CDR3 nucleotides: TGCGCCAGCAAGAGACGGGTGGATCACACTGAAGCTTTCTTT. Its translation: CASKRRVDHTEAFF.

This clonotype was counted only a few times. J is TRBJ2-4 and V is TRBV12-3 or TRBV12-4, with 9 bases matching TRBD1. The ends lost 6 bases at V and 9 bases at J; junction bases unmatched: 9. CDR3 size: 14 residues. The CDR3 region is CASSQGTGTGIQYF. The CDR3 nucleotides read TGTGCCAGCAGCCAAGGGACAGGGACCGGCATTCAGTACTTC.

J is TRBJ2-7 and V is TRBV3-1; 9 bases are shared with TRBD1. V was pared by 4 bases and J by 12 bases, with 4 bases of the junction left unmatched. The CDR3 consists of 11 residues. CDR1 and CDR2 from the germline V gene are LGHDT and YNNKEL (reference sequence). The CDR3 sequence: CASSLGQGMYF. The CDR3, as DNA: TGTGCCAGCAGCCTCGGACAGGGGATGTACTTC.

This clonotype was detected only a few times. The chain combines TRBV4-2 with TRBJ1-2; unclear D gene. Between the trimmed V and J ends, which lost 3 bases and 2 bases, there was a span of 7 bases. Per the germline V gene, CDR1 is LGHNA and CDR2 is YNFKEQ. This CDR3 has 13 amino acids. The CDR3 here is CASSQLVNYGYTF. CDR3 nucleotide sequence: TGTGCCAGCAGCCAGCTCGTCAACTATGGCTACACCTTC.

This chain's CDR3 is CASSRDKITNEQFF. CDR3 nucleotides: TGTGCCAGCAGCCGGGACAAGATTACCAATGAGCAGTTCTTC. V usage is TRBV11-2 and J usage is TRBJ2-1; TRBD1 might be the D (6 bases). Germline values: CDR1 SGHAT, CDR2 FQNNGV. Trimming took 5 bases from V and 6 from J, leaving 14 bases between them. The CDR3 sequence is 14 residues long.